This passage covers 10 T cell receptor beta chains from one sample sequenced in a study of post-analysis software for immune sequencing data. Researchers reported that TCR beta cDNA libraries carried unique molecular identifiers. TCRdb reanalysed the PCR reads using MiXCR and keeps one entry per CDR3 protein. The data hold roughly 800,000 distinct CDR3 sequences, with approximately 50% observed a single time. Overall study findings and caveats: Compared with controls, patients had more of 4 or 5 TRBV segments, including TRBV5-6, TRBV5-1 and TRBV20-1.

Antigens of these TCRs are unknown. Source material: blood. The receptors were gathered from a girl between 10 and 17 years old with multiple sclerosis.

The V call is TRBV12-3 or TRBV12-4, the J call TRBJ2-3; 10 bases are shared with TRBD1. After removal of 5 bases from V and 4 bases from J, the junction contained 6 bases not matched to a gene. CDR3 length: 15 residues. CDR3 sequence: CASSNRDRGSDTQYF. The DNA of the CDR3 is TGTGCCAGCAGTAACCGGGACAGGGGATCAGATACGCAGTATTTT.

J is TRBJ2-7 and V is TRBV7-9, with a weak D call TRBD2 (7 bases). Germline V gives CDR1 SEHNR, CDR2 FQNEAQ (reference sequence). V was pared by 4 bases and J by 2 bases, with 12 bases between. This CDR3 has 14 amino acids. This CDR3 reads CASSSRGATYEQYF. The CDR3 nucleotides read TGTGCCAGCAGCTCCCGGGGGGCCACCTACGAGCAGTACTTC.

The rearrangement links TRBV7-3 to TRBJ2-5, with 8 bases aligning to TRBD1. This CDR3 has 14 residues. In germline, CDR1 is SGHTA, CDR2 FQGTGA. The V segment lost 6 bases and the J segment 5 bases; nucleotides outside the gene matches: 8. This CDR3 reads CASSSQGGYETQYF. Written as DNA, the CDR3 is TGTGCCAGCAGTTCACAGGGGGGTTACGAGACCCAGTACTTC.

This clonotype turned up a few times. The chain has TRBV6-1 and TRBJ2-5; weak D call: TRBD1 (5 bases). This CDR3 comprises 12 residues. Germline CDR1 MNHNS, CDR2 SASEGT. V shed 5 bases and J shed 5 bases, with 9 bases lying between them. CDR3 protein: CASSQGWETQYF. The CDR3 coding sequence is TGTGCCAGCAGTCAGGGATGGGAGACCCAGTACTTC.

Details on this clonotype: At one end the junction does not follow the germline gene, possibly because of a read error. The chain joins TRBV6-5 to TRBJ2-4; D is undetermined. The DNA end is a closer match to TRBJ2-7, so the J assignment may be wrong. CDR1 and CDR2 from the germline V gene are MNHEY and SVGAGI. This CDR3 has 14 amino acids. The CDR3 here is CVSSNGLPRYEQYF. CDR3 bases: TGTGTCAGCAGCAATGGGCTCCCCCGGTACGAGCAGTACTTC.

The chain is built from TRBV12-3 or TRBV12-4 and TRBJ2-3; 9 nucleotides align to TRBD2. Germline trimming cut 3 bases from V and 3 bases from J; bases unmatched to any gene: 16. CDR3 length: 19 amino acids. CDR3 coding DNA: TGTGCCAGCAGTTTCTCCGCGACTGAGAAGCGGGGGGCAACAGATACGCAGTATTTT. Amino acids: CASSFSATEKRGATDTQYF.

V gene TRBV7-9 combines with J gene TRBJ2-7, with TRBD1 matching over 9 bases. The CDR3 consists of 16 residues. The germline gives CDR1 SEHNR, CDR2 FQNEAQ (reference sequence). V was clipped by 5 bases and J by 3 bases; unmatched bases: 11. CDR3 nucleotide sequence: TGTGCCAGCAGCGCCGGCACAGGGGGCACGCTCTACGAGCAGTACTTC. This codes for CASSAGTGGTLYEQYF.

V gene TRBV27 combines with J gene TRBJ1-1, with TRBD1 matching over 8 bases. The CDR3 length is 14 residues. V dropped 8 bases and J dropped 6; count of bases not matched to a gene: 11. CDR1 and CDR2 (germline): MNHEY, SMNVEV (reference sequence). The chain's CDR3 is CASGNLQGGAEAFF. The CDR3 nucleotides read TGTGCCAGCGGCAATTTACAGGGGGGGGCTGAAGCTTTCTTT.

This clonotype was seen a handful of times. This rearrangement joins TRBV20-1 to TRBJ2-6; possibly TRBD2 for D (6 bases). V lost 5 bases and J 4 bases, leaving 12 bases between the germline ends. Germline CDR1 is DFQATT and CDR2 is SNEGSKA (reference sequence). The CDR3 totals 14 residues. CDR3 sequence reads: CSAGGEAGANVLTF. CDR3 coding DNA: TGCAGTGCTGGTGGGGAGGCCGGGGCCAACGTCCTGACTTTC.

The rearrangement joins TRBV20-1 to TRBJ2-3; TRBD1 matches 7 bases. The CDR3 length is 15 residues. J was trimmed by 0 bases and V by 5 bases; bases with no gene match: 8. The V gene's germline CDR1 is DFQATT and CDR2 SNEGSKA (reference sequence). CDR3 in amino acids: CSAHTGTVSTDTQYF. CDR3 DNA sequence: TGCAGTGCTCACACCGGGACAGTAAGCACAGATACGCAGTATTTT.